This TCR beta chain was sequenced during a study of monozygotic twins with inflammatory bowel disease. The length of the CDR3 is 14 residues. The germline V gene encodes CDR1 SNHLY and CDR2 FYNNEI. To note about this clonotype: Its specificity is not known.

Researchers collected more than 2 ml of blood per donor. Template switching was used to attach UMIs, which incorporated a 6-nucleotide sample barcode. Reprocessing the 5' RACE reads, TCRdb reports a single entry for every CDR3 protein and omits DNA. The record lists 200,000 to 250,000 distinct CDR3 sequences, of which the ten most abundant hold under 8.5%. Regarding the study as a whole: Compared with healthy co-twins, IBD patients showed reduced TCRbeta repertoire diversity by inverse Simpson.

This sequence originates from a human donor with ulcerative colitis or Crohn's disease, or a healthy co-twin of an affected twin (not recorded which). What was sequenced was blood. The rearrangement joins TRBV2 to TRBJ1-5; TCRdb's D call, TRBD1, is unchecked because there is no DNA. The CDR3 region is CASRATGDNQPQHF.